This entry lists 25 T cell receptor beta chains sequenced from one sample in a study of blood T cell repertoires in COVID-19. Clones were sequenced by immunoSEQ multiplex PCR, and TCRdb holds only the in-frame ones, with some missing. The sample contains roughly 100,000 clones, roughly 79% of which appear only once. Input material: peripheral blood. The receptors derive from an elderly man with acute or convalescent COVID-19.

The chain employs TRBV18 and TRBJ1-1, with TRBD1 matching over 7 bases. The junction had 5 bases not matched to a gene; V was cut back by 8 bases and J by 2 bases. CDR3 length equals 13 residues. CDR1 and CDR2 from the germline V gene are KGHSH and LQKENI. CDR3 DNA: TGTGCCAGCCAGGGACAGACTAACACTGAAGCTTTCTTT. Its translation is CASQGQTNTEAFF.

The chain carries TRBV19 and TRBJ2-1; 7 nucleotides line up with TRBD1. This CDR3 is built from 14 residues. Losses at the gene ends were 7 bases for V and 2 bases for J; bases not matched to a gene: 5. Germline V gene data show CDR1 as LNHDA and CDR2 as SQIVND (reference sequence). The CDR3 loop reads CASTDRAPYNEQFF. In DNA, the CDR3 is TGTGCCAGTACTGACAGGGCCCCCTACAATGAGCAGTTCTTC.

The V gene is TRBV4-1, the J gene TRBJ1-1; D perhaps matches TRBD1 (6 bases). CDR1 and CDR2 (germline): MGHRA, YSYEKL. The CDR3 spans 14 residues. V lost 4 bases and J 0 bases, leaving 9 bases between the germline ends. The CDR3 protein is CASSRGPLNTEAFF. The CDR3 DNA sequence: TGCGCCAGCAGCCGGGGGCCCTTGAACACTGAAGCTTTCTTT.

The chain carries TRBV28 and TRBJ2-5; 8 bases are shared with TRBD1. Germline CDR1 MDHEN, CDR2 SYDVKM. CDR3 length: 13 residues. The J segment lost 4 bases and the V segment lost 4 bases, leaving 2 bases of the junction unmatched. CDR3 sequence: CASSSGQGETQYF. The CDR3, as DNA: TGTGCCAGCAGTTCAGGACAGGGAGAGACCCAGTACTTC.

This clone occurred a few times. The same CDR3 can be traced to other DNA sequences in this sample. The rearrangement links TRBV6-1 to TRBJ1-2; 7 bases are shared with TRBD1. The CDR3 is made up of 13 amino acids. The ends lost 2 bases at V and 7 bases at J; junction bases unmatched: 4. Looked up from germline, CDR1 is MNHNS and CDR2 is SASEGT. The DNA of the CDR3 is TGTGCCAGCAGTGAAAGACAGGGTCTTGGCTACACCTTC. Amino acids: CASSERQGLGYTF.

The rearrangement uses TRBV28 and TRBJ2-7, with TRBD2 matching over 8 bases. Germline CDR1 reads MDHEN; CDR2 reads SYDVKM. V lost 6 bases and J lost 0; bases outside the gene matches: 7. This CDR3 region has 15 residues. CDR3 region: CASSRLSGGSYEQYF. CDR3 in DNA: TGTGCCAGCAGCAGACTGAGCGGGGGCTCCTACGAGCAGTACTTC.

This chain joins TRBV27 and TRBJ2-1, with D perhaps TRBD2 (5 bases). Germline CDR1 and CDR2: MNHEY and SMNVEV (reference sequence). Trimming stripped 4 bases from V and 0 bases from J, with 13 bases between. The CDR3 extends over 16 amino acids. In DNA, the CDR3 is TGTGCCAGCAGTTCCCTCCTTCGGGGCTCCTACAATGAGCAGTTCTTC. This encodes CASSSLLRGSYNEQFF.

The J gene is TRBJ2-7, the V gene TRBV7-9; 7 bases are a match to TRBD1. The CDR3 has 16 residues. The germline gives CDR1 SEHNR, CDR2 FQNEAQ (reference sequence). The V gene end was trimmed by 3 bases and the J gene end by 4 bases; junction bases not matched to a gene: 12. The CDR3 loop reads CASSLGETGLRYEQYF. The CDR3 nucleotides read TGTGCCAGCAGCTTGGGGGAGACAGGGTTGCGATACGAGCAGTACTTC.

This sequence joins TRBV30 and TRBJ1-5; TRBD1 is a possible D gene (6 bases). Germline CDR1 GTSNPN, CDR2 SVGIG (reference sequence). The CDR3 covers 13 residues. V dropped 0 bases and J dropped 7 bases, with 10 bases sitting between them. CDR3 nucleotides: TGTGCCTGGAGTGTACAGGGCGGCCAGCCCCAGCATTTT. Translated: CAWSVQGGQPQHF.

This clone was counted only a few times. This chain links TRBV20-1 with TRBJ2-5; a possible D gene is TRBD2 (5 bases). With 3 bases removed from V and 4 bases from J, the gap between germline ends came to 12 bases. The V gene's germline CDR1 is DFQATT and CDR2 SNEGSKA (reference sequence). The CDR3 runs 13 residues. CDR3 in amino acids: CSASIRGLETQYF. DNA for the CDR3: TGCAGTGCTAGTATACGAGGGTTAGAGACCCAGTACTTC.

The chain combines TRBV9 with TRBJ1-1, with D uncertain. The CDR3 consists of 13 residues. V gave up 4 bases and J gave up 0 bases, with 7 bases separating them. Germline CDR1 SGDLS, CDR2 YYNGEE. Here the CDR3 DNA reads TGTGCCAGCAGCCCCCATTTGAACACTGAAGCTTTCTTT. This translates into CASSPHLNTEAFF.

The J gene is TRBJ2-7, the V gene TRBV5-1, with TRBD1 matching 9 bases. The CDR3 has 14 amino acids. V trimming: 4 bases; J trimming: 5 bases; junction bases outside the gene matches: 7. CDR1 is SGHRS, CDR2 YFSETQ, per germline. The CDR3 DNA reads TGCGCCAGCAGCAAGACAGGGGGGTCCGACGAGCAGTACTTC. As protein: CASSKTGGSDEQYF.

This clone turned up a few times. The gene calls are TRBV11-2 and TRBJ2-2, with 10 bases fitting TRBD1. The CDR3 is 16 amino acids. The V gene's germline CDR1 is SGHAT and CDR2 FQNNGV. V was pared by 5 bases and J by 3 bases, with 6 bases of the junction left unmatched. The CDR3 DNA sequence: TGTGCCAGCAGCCTAGGGGGACAGGGGTACACCGGGGAGCTGTTTTTT. This gives the protein CASSLGGQGYTGELFF.

This clone was counted between two and nine times. This CDR3 is CATSDPGTSTDTQYF. CDR3 DNA: TGTGCCACCAGTGATCCTGGTACTAGCACAGATACGCAGTATTTT. V usage is TRBV24-1 and J usage is TRBJ2-3; D ambiguous. The CDR3 spans 15 residues. Germline V gene sequence: CDR1 KGHDR, CDR2 SFDVKD. V was trimmed by 3 bases and J by 0 bases, leaving 9 bases between them.

J is TRBJ2-7 and V is TRBV7-2; 7 positions match TRBD2. Germline CDR1 reads SGHTA; CDR2 reads FQGNSA. This CDR3 is built from 14 residues. V lost 3 bases, J lost 1 base, and 3 bases stayed unmatched. The CDR3 DNA is TGTGCCAGCAGCTTTAGCGGGTTGTCCTACGAGCAGTACTTC. This sequence encodes CASSFSGLSYEQYF.

The genes are TRBV7-9 and TRBJ2-7; 11 nucleotides line up with TRBD1. The length of the CDR3 is 16 residues. V shed 5 bases and J 9 bases; nucleotides not matched to a gene: 15. Germline loops: CDR1 SEHNR, CDR2 FQNEAQ (reference sequence). This chain's CDR3 is CASSTPPGQGGHTQYF. For the CDR3, the DNA is TGTGCCAGCAGCACCCCACCGGGACAGGGGGGCCATACGCAGTACTTC.

This clone was found a few times. This chain connects TRBV7-9 to TRBJ1-5; D call uncertain. Trimming left V 2 bases short and J 4 bases short, with 6 bases between. CDR1 and CDR2 from the germline V gene are SEHNR and FQNEAQ (reference sequence). The CDR3 spans 13 residues. CDR3 sequence reads: CASSLNQNQPQHF. As DNA, the CDR3 is TGTGCCAGCAGCTTAAACCAGAATCAGCCCCAGCATTTT. Filled out from reference TRBV7-9 and TRBJ1-5, the complete variable domain reads DTGVSQNPRHKITKRGQNVTFRCDPISEHNRLYWYRQTLGQGPEFLTYFQNEAQLEKSRLLSDRFSAERPKGSFSTLEIQRTEQGDSAMYLCASSLNQNQPQHFGDGTRLSIL.

The sample holds one count of this clone. V is TRBV18 and J is TRBJ2-4; 10 positions match TRBD2. CDR1 is KGHSH, CDR2 LQKENI, per germline. With 3 bases clipped from V and 6 bases from J, the junction kept 5 bases outside the gene matches. CDR3 size: 15 residues. CDR3 protein: CASSPRTSGLNIQYF. The DNA of the CDR3 is TGTGCCAGCTCACCCCGGACTAGCGGACTAAACATTCAGTACTTC.

The chain employs TRBV6-5 and TRBJ1-1; the D is unclear. The V and J ends lost 7 bases and 3 bases respectively, with 15 bases between them. CDR3 length: 14 amino acids. Germline V gene data show CDR1 as MNHEY and CDR2 as SVGAGI. The CDR3 protein is CASTRVPRDTEAFF. The CDR3 coding sequence is TGTGCCAGCACTCGGGTTCCTCGGGACACTGAAGCTTTCTTT.

The DNA of the CDR3 is TGTGCCAGCAGCTCAACAGGGGCCTTTGGCTACACCTTC. It is translated as CASSSTGAFGYTF. The chain uses TRBV11-2 and TRBJ1-2; TRBD1 matches at 7 bases. Germline assignment: CDR1 SGHAT and CDR2 FQNNGV. V lost 4 bases, J lost 7 bases, and 6 bases stayed unmatched. This CDR3 comprises 13 residues.

The V call is TRBV21-1, the J call TRBJ2-6; TRBD2 is the table's D call and was not checked against the DNA. TRBV21-1 is assigned pseudogene status. The CDR3 spans 18 residues. The CDR3: CASSKWGGRTSGANVLTF. CDR3 nucleotides: TGTGCCAGCAGCAAATGGGGGGGACGAACTTCTGGGGCCAACGTCCTGACTTTC.

The V call is TRBV28, the J call TRBJ1-1, with 8 bases fitting TRBD1. Per germline, CDR1 MDHEN and CDR2 SYDVKM. The CDR3 contains 15 residues. Trimming at V came to 4 bases and at J to 3 bases, leaving 7 bases not matched to a gene. The DNA for the CDR3 is TGTGCCAGCAGTTCCCCCAGGGGGCGGGACACTGAAGCTTTCTTT. Translated, it gives CASSSPRGRDTEAFF.

The rearrangement uses TRBV6-5 and TRBJ1-1; 7 bases fit TRBD1. This CDR3 contains 15 residues. Per germline, CDR1 MNHEY and CDR2 SVGAGI. The junction had 8 bases not matched to a gene; V was cut back by 6 bases and J by 1 base. The CDR3, as DNA: TGTGCCAGCAGAATACAGGGGCTCGGGAACACTGAAGCTTTCTTT. Its translation: CASRIQGLGNTEAFF.

This chain joins TRBV28 and TRBJ2-1; TRBD2 aligns across 8 bases. Germline lookup yields CDR1 MDHEN and CDR2 SYDVKM. The CDR3 loop spans 14 amino acids. The V and J ends lost 6 bases and 4 bases, in that order; junction bases with no gene match: 5. CDR3 in DNA: TGTGCCAGCAGCAATAGCGGGGCATACAATGAGCAGTTCTTC. Translating gives CASSNSGAYNEQFF.

The chain is built from TRBV28 and TRBJ1-1; no clear D gene. CDR1 and CDR2 (germline): MDHEN, SYDVKM. The CDR3 runs 11 residues. Trimming took off 8 bases at V and 1 base at J, with 5 bases between the two ends. The CDR3 is CASQSNTEAFF. CDR3 coding DNA: TGTGCCAGCCAGTCGAACACTGAAGCTTTCTTT. The full variable domain, completed using reference TRBV28 and TRBJ1-1, is DVKVTQSSRYLVKRTGEKVFLECVQDMDHENMFWYRQDPGLGLRLIYFSYDVKMKEKGDIPEGYSVSREKKERFSLILESASTNQTSMYLCASQSNTEAFFGQGTRLTVV.